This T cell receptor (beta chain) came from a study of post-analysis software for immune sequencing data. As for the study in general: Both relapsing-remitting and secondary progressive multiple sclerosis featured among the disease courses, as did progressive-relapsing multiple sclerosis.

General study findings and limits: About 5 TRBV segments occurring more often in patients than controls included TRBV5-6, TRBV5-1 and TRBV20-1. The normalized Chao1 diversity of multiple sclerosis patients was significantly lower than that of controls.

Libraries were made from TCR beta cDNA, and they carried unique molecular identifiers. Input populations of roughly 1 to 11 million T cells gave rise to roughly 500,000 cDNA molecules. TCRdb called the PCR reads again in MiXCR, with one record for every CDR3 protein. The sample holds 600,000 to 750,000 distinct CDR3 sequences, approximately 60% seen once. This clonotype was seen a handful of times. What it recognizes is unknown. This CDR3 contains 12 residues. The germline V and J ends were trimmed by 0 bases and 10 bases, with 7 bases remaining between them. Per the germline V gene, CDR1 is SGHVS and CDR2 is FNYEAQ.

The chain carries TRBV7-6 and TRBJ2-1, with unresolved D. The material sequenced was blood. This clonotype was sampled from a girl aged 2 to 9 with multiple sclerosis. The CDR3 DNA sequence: TGTGCCAGCAGCTTAGCGGGTCGAGAGCAGTTCTTC. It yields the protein CASSLAGREQFF.